This T cell receptor (beta chain) is drawn from a study of regulatory T cells in long-lasting Graves disease. Points on this clonotype: A read error may explain this, as a much larger clone is one base away. No conserved phenylalanine or tryptophan is present at the end of the CDR3, so a read error is the likely explanation.

The CDR3 totals 16 residues. Per the germline V gene, CDR1 is MRHNA and CDR2 is SNTAGT. Losses at the gene ends were 11 bases for V and 2 bases for J; bases not matched to a gene: 10. Described time point: newly diagnosed GD, antithyroid drugs for less than 3 months. Extracted RNA from PBMCs served as the source of the TCR library. Combining iRepertoire HTBI primers with Arm-PCR of CDR3 regions, the authors built TCR beta libraries. TCRdb passed the multiplex PCR reads through MiXCR, listing each CDR3 protein once. Of hundreds of thousands of distinct CDR3 sequences listed, roughly 16% are singletons. This sample was also put to use in a study of T cells in Graves' hyperthyroidism and ophthalmopathy. According to that study: Ophthalmopathy got predicted by the model a median roughly 6.4 months before its onset.

The genes are TRBV6-4 and TRBJ2-2, with TRBD2 matching over 11 bases. This TCR was recovered from a woman aged 35-65 years with Graves disease. Sequencing used peripheral blood mononuclear cells (PBMCs), obtained at new diagnosis, from a patient treated with antithyroid drugs. CDR3 amino acids: CAVKLAGATNTGELFS. CDR3 DNA: TGTGCCGTAAAACTAGCGGGGGCCACTAACACCGGGGAGCTGTTTTCT.